This record concerns one T cell receptor beta chain sequence. Its antigen is not known. The data are from a study of Ad26.COV2.S vaccination and SARS-CoV-2 variants. Method: immunoSEQ multiplex PCR; TCRdb's copy keeps in-frame clones and lacks some. The data show 150,000 to 200,000 clones, with about 83% seen just once and 5.9% held by the top ten. Notes on the study in general: An underestimation of total T cell responses may have resulted from the TCR breadth and depth analyses. Reportedly, after vaccination the spike-specific CD8+ and CD4+ T cell responses displayed substantial breadth.

Germline CDR1 and CDR2: SEHNR and FQNEAQ (reference sequence). V dropped 5 bases and J dropped 6 bases, with 14 bases sitting between them. The CDR3 is 13 amino acids. This clonotype was obtained from a human donor who had recovered from COVID-19. This chain connects TRBV7-9 to TRBJ2-7; D call uncertain. Sample: peripheral blood, taken after recovery from COVID-19. CDR3 sequence (DNA): TGTGCCAGCAGCCCCGCCGGATGGGGCGAGCAGTACTTC. Its translation is CASSPAGWGEQYF.